The 27 T cell receptor beta chains presented below share a single source sample, sequenced in a study of cytotoxic CD8 clonotypes in ibrutinib-treated CLL. Profiled with immunoSEQ multiplex PCR; TCRdb holds only in-frame clones, not every one. The data hold about 69,000 clones, with about 84% observed a single time. The specimen comprised PBMCs, sampled at disease progression, from a patient treated with ibrutinib. Receptor source: a human donor with chronic lymphocytic leukemia.

The rearrangement uses TRBV19 and TRBJ2-7; 8 bases line up with TRBD1. This CDR3 comprises 14 residues. V was clipped by 6 bases and J by 2 bases; unmatched bases: 6. Per the germline V gene, CDR1 is LNHDA and CDR2 is SQIVND (reference sequence). CDR3 sequence (DNA): TGTGCCAGTAGGGAGGCACAGGGGGCCTACGAGCAGTACTTC. It is translated as CASREAQGAYEQYF. The entire variable domain, with the rest obtained from reference TRBV19 and TRBJ2-7, is as follows: DGGITQSPKYLFRKEGQNVTLSCEQNLNHDAMYWYRQDPGQGLRLIYYSQIVNDFQKGDIAEGYSVSREKKESFPLTVTSAQKNPTAFYLCASREAQGAYEQYFGPGTRLTVT.

V usage is TRBV29-1 and J usage is TRBJ1-2; 7 positions agree with TRBD1. V lost 4 bases, J lost 3 bases, and 8 bases stayed unmatched. Germline V gives CDR1 SQVTM, CDR2 ANQGSEA. There are 14 residues in the CDR3. The CDR3 coding sequence is TGCAGCGTTGGTGGGACAGCTAAACACTATGGCTACACCTTC. This codes for CSVGGTAKHYGYTF. Full variable domain (outside the CDR3, taken from reference TRBV29-1 and TRBJ1-2): SAVISQKPSRDICQRGTSLTIQCQVDSQVTMMFWYRQQPGQSLTLIATANQGSEATYESGFVIDKFPISRPNLTFSTLTVSNMSPEDSSIYLCSVGGTAKHYGYTFGSGTRLTVV.

V gene TRBV18 combines with J gene TRBJ1-1; possible D gene TRBD1, 6 bases. This CDR3 has 15 amino acids. Germline V gene sequence: CDR1 KGHSH, CDR2 LQKENI. The V gene lost 3 bases and the J gene lost 1 base, with 12 bases spanning the gap. CDR3 loop: CASSPGAGANTEAFF. The CDR3, as DNA: TGTGCCAGCTCACCCGGGGCAGGGGCGAACACTGAAGCTTTCTTT.

V is TRBV15 and J is TRBJ2-2; tentative D call: TRBD1 (5 bases). V shed 3 bases and J shed 0 bases, with 8 bases lying between them. The CDR3 runs 15 residues. Germline CDR1 is LNHNV and CDR2 is YYDKDF (reference sequence). The CDR3 DNA reads TGTGCCACCAGCAGGCAAGGGGCGAACACCGGGGAGCTGTTTTTT. This codes for CATSRQGANTGELFF. Variable domain in full (rest from reference TRBV15 and TRBJ2-2): DAMVIQNPRYQVTQFGKPVTLSCSQTLNHNVMYWYQQKSSQAPKLLFHYYDKDFNNEADTPDNFQSRRPNTSFCFLDIRSPGLGDTAMYLCATSRQGANTGELFFGEGSRLTVL.

The chain joins TRBV28 to TRBJ2-3; 9 bases line up with TRBD2. This CDR3 is built from 13 residues. Germline V gives CDR1 MDHEN, CDR2 SYDVKM. J gave up 3 bases and V 8 bases, and 3 bases lay outside the gene matches. The CDR3 DNA reads as TGTGCCAGCGTGCTAGCGGGGACAGATACGCAGTATTTT. This encodes CASVLAGTDTQYF.

This clone was observed a handful of times. This chain uses TRBV6-1 with TRBJ2-7, with 9 bases lining up with TRBD1. Germline V gives CDR1 MNHNS, CDR2 SASEGT. The CDR3 consists of 13 residues. V was pared by 6 bases and J by 3 bases, with 3 bases of the junction left unmatched. CDR3 residues: CASRTGQGYEQYF. In DNA form, the CDR3 reads TGTGCCAGCAGAACGGGACAGGGCTACGAGCAGTACTTC.

There are a few counts of this clone. The chain uses TRBV2 and TRBJ2-6, with unresolved D. With 8 bases removed from V and 2 bases from J, the gap between germline ends came to 13 bases. This CDR3 has 15 amino acids. In germline, CDR1 is SNHLY, CDR2 FYNNEI. CDR3 coding DNA: TGTGCCAGCCGGCCCCTTAGGGCTGGGGCCAACGTCCTGACTTTC. Protein sequence: CASRPLRAGANVLTF.

Of note for this clone: Its ends do not fully match the called genes, so a read error is possible. The rearrangement uses TRBV4-1 and TRBJ2-7, with 8 nucleotides matching TRBD2. The CDR3 consists of 15 residues. The germline V gene has CDR1 MGHRA and CDR2 YSYEKL. For the CDR3, the DNA is TGTGCCAGCAGCCTACGGGCGGGAGGAGGCGACGAGCAGTACTTC. This codes for CASSLRAGGGDEQYF.

This chain links TRBV27 with TRBJ2-3; 7 bases match TRBD2. The germline CDR1 and CDR2 sequences are MNHEY and SMNVEV (reference sequence). Unmatched junction bases numbered 3, after V lost 0 bases and J lost 0 bases. The CDR3 is 16 amino acids. CDR3 DNA: TGTGCCAGCAGTTTATCCCCTAGCGGTAGCACAGATACGCAGTATTTT. This codes for CASSLSPSGSTDTQYF.

This clone was detected once. The chain employs TRBV6-4 and TRBJ2-2, with 9 bases that match TRBD2. Germline lookup yields CDR1 MRHNA and CDR2 SNTAGT. Trimming took 6 bases from V and 5 from J; bases not matched to a gene: 7. CDR3 length equals 15 residues. CDR3 nucleotides: TGTGCCAGCAGACTGGTAGCGGGAGATACCGGGGAGCTGTTTTTT. Protein: CASRLVAGDTGELFF.

The sample holds one count of this clone. The genes are TRBV7-9 and TRBJ1-3; D possibly corresponds to TRBD1 (5 bases). The germline CDR1 and CDR2 sequences are SEHNR and FQNEAQ (reference sequence). The CDR3 is 15 residues long. V lost 6 bases and J 2 bases, leaving 14 bases between the germline ends. The CDR3 spells CASRGRDRPGNTIYF. Here the CDR3 DNA reads TGTGCCAGCAGGGGCAGGGATCGGCCTGGAAACACCATATATTTT.

The CDR3 is CASSTMTGGTEAFF. For the CDR3, the DNA is TGCGCCAGCAGCACCATGACAGGAGGGACTGAAGCTTTCTTT. The chain combines TRBV5-1 with TRBJ1-1; D perhaps matches TRBD1 (6 bases). The V and J ends lost 4 bases and 5 bases respectively, with 15 bases between them. From germline, CDR1 is SGHRS and CDR2 YFSETQ. The CDR3 contains 14 residues.

This clone was detected a few times. The CDR3 DNA is TGCGCCAGCAGTGGGCAGGGGATCTACGAGCAGTACTTC. Translating it yields CASSGQGIYEQYF. The V and J genes are TRBV10-1 and TRBJ2-7; D perhaps matches TRBD1 (6 bases). The CDR3 spans 13 residues. Germline V gene sequence: CDR1 WNHNN, CDR2 SYGVQD (reference sequence). V was shortened by 4 bases and J by 3 bases, with 10 bases between the two germline ends.

This CDR3 is CASSWGGNQPQHF. The CDR3 DNA reads TGTGCCAGCAGTTGGGGGGGCAATCAGCCCCAGCATTTT. The J gene is TRBJ1-5, the V gene TRBV6-5; possibly TRBD1 for D (5 bases). The germline CDR1 and CDR2 sequences are MNHEY and SVGAGI. Trimming left V 4 bases short and J 2 bases short, with 6 bases between. The CDR3 has 13 residues.

The gene calls are TRBV7-2 and TRBJ2-1; no reliable D call. Per germline, CDR1 SGHTA and CDR2 FQGNSA. The CDR3 contains 13 residues. V was cut by 1 base and J by 6 bases, with 7 bases left in between. CDR3 amino acids: CASSLDGANEQFF. The CDR3 region has the DNA TGTGCCAGCAGCTTAGATGGCGCCAATGAGCAGTTCTTC.

The chain has TRBV10-3 and TRBJ2-7; 11 nucleotides line up with TRBD1. From germline, CDR1 is ENHRY and CDR2 SYGVKD. The CDR3 has 12 amino acids. CDR3 residues: CATGQGAYEQYF. The CDR3 DNA sequence: TGTGCTACGGGACAGGGGGCCTACGAGCAGTACTTC.

This clone has only one observation. This chain joins TRBV27 and TRBJ2-7; weak D call: TRBD1 (5 bases). Trimming removed 5 bases at V and 2 bases at J, with 10 bases between. CDR3 length: 13 amino acids. Germline assignment: CDR1 MNHEY and CDR2 SMNVEV (reference sequence). The chain's CDR3 is CASSGQLTYEQYF. In DNA, the CDR3 is TGTGCCAGCAGTGGACAACTAACCTACGAGCAGTACTTC.

The V gene is TRBV9, the J gene TRBJ2-6; D possibly corresponds to TRBD2 (6 bases). This CDR3 comprises 20 residues. The germline V and J ends were trimmed by 3 bases and 0 bases, with 22 bases remaining between them. Per germline, CDR1 SGDLS and CDR2 YYNGEE. DNA of the CDR3: TGTGCCAGCAGCGCATACCCGAGCGCGGGAAGGTTCTCTGGGGCCAACGTCCTGACTTTC. As protein: CASSAYPSAGRFSGANVLTF.

Worth noting for this clone: This same CDR3 is encoded by further DNA sequences in the sample. The chain has TRBV11-2 and TRBJ1-1; D remains unclear. The germline CDR1 and CDR2 sequences are SGHAT and FQNNGV. V was clipped by 1 base and J by 0 bases, with 3 bases between them. CDR3 length: 13 residues. CDR3 protein: CASSLGLNTEAFF. CDR3 DNA sequence: TGTGCCAGCAGCTTAGGTCTGAACACTGAAGCTTTCTTT.

The sample holds a few counts of this clone. The rearrangement links TRBV9 to TRBJ1-2; TRBD1 might be the D (5 bases). CDR1 and CDR2 from the germline V gene are SGDLS and YYNGEE. This CDR3 region has 15 residues. With 1 base removed from V and 6 bases from J, the gap between germline ends came to 16 bases. DNA for the CDR3: TGTGCCAGCAGCGTAAGTGGGGGAGGTTACAATGGCTACACCTTC. Amino acids: CASSVSGGGYNGYTF.

This chain joins TRBV19 and TRBJ2-1, with D tentatively TRBD2 (5 bases). Germline V gives CDR1 LNHDA, CDR2 SQIVND (reference sequence). The CDR3 length is 15 residues. The V end was cut by 3 bases, the J end by 5 bases, with 14 bases between. The CDR3 DNA reads TGTGCCAGTAGTATCACGGGGATCGTAGACAATGAGCAGTTCTTC. This encodes CASSITGIVDNEQFF. Together with reference TRBV19 and TRBJ2-1, the CDR3 gives the full variable domain: DGGITQSPKYLFRKEGQNVTLSCEQNLNHDAMYWYRQDPGQGLRLIYYSQIVNDFQKGDIAEGYSVSREKKESFPLTVTSAQKNPTAFYLCASSITGIVDNEQFFGPGTRLTVL.

This clone has just one count. V gene TRBV6-5 combines with J gene TRBJ1-1; D perhaps matches TRBD1 (5 bases). This CDR3 spans 15 amino acids. The V end lost 0 bases, the J end lost 2 bases, and 10 bases lay between the germline ends. The V gene's germline CDR1 is MNHEY and CDR2 SVGAGI. The CDR3 is CASSYSGGRNTEAFF. CDR3 in DNA: TGTGCCAGCAGTTACTCGGGGGGAAGAAACACTGAAGCTTTCTTT.

The chain uses TRBV6-5 and TRBJ1-1; D is uncertain. The V gene's germline CDR1 is MNHEY and CDR2 SVGAGI. The V end lost 6 bases, the J end lost 1 base, and 9 bases lay between the germline ends. This CDR3 spans 13 amino acids. The CDR3 loop is CASSLGRNTEAFF. CDR3 nucleotide sequence: TGTGCCAGCAGCTTGGGGAGGAACACTGAAGCTTTCTTT.

This clone was seen only a few times. This chain connects TRBV30 to TRBJ1-6; TRBD1 is a possible D gene (6 bases). Germline V gene lookup returns CDR1 GTSNPN and CDR2 SVGIG (reference sequence). Trimming pared 6 bases from V and 6 bases from J, leaving 12 bases between. The CDR3 runs to 13 residues. CDR3 coding DNA: TGTGCCTGCGGACAGACGTTTAATTCACCCCTCCACTTT. Translated: CACGQTFNSPLHF.

The chain employs TRBV7-9 and TRBJ2-7; TRBD1 is a possible D gene (5 bases). This CDR3 has 12 residues. The V gene lost 7 bases and the J gene lost 3 bases, with 10 bases spanning the gap. CDR1 SEHNR and CDR2 FQNEAQ come from the germline V gene (reference sequence). The CDR3 reads CASTAGRYEQYF. The DNA of the CDR3 is TGTGCCAGCACCGCAGGGCGCTACGAGCAGTACTTC.

By sample fraction, this clone is medium-sized. The chain uses TRBV27 and TRBJ2-2; 10 bases map to TRBD2. The V and J ends lost 2 bases and 6 bases, in that order; junction bases with no gene match: 6. The germline gives CDR1 MNHEY, CDR2 SMNVEV (reference sequence). This CDR3 region has 16 residues. The CDR3 loop is CASSLLTSGASGELFF. The CDR3 coding sequence is TGTGCCAGCAGTTTACTTACTAGCGGGGCGTCCGGGGAGCTGTTTTTT.

The chain couples TRBV9 to TRBJ2-3; D is ambiguous. V gave up 0 bases and J gave up 3 bases, with 5 bases separating them. The germline gives CDR1 SGDLS, CDR2 YYNGEE. The CDR3 consists of 13 residues. CDR3 protein: CASSVDVTDTQYF. The CDR3 bases are TGTGCCAGCAGCGTAGATGTTACAGATACGCAGTATTTT.